These 26 T cell receptor beta chains share one sample of origin, sequenced in a study of blood T cell repertoires in COVID-19. Only in-frame clones appear in the TCRdb table, and some are missing; sequencing was by immunoSEQ multiplex PCR. In the table there are some 450,000 clones, around 90% of which are singletons. The specimen was peripheral blood. The receptors come from a man aged 18 to 29 with COVID-19, enrolled during active disease.

V usage is TRBV6-6 and J usage is TRBJ2-5; TRBD1 matches at 7 bases. The CDR3 spans 15 residues. The germline gives CDR1 MNHNY, CDR2 SVGAGI (reference sequence). The V gene end was trimmed by 4 bases and the J gene end by 5 bases; junction bases not matched to a gene: 10. The CDR3 sequence is CASSSPDRARETQYF. In DNA form, the CDR3 reads TGTGCCAGCAGTTCCCCTGACAGGGCAAGGGAGACCCAGTACTTC.

This chain links TRBV4-1 with TRBJ2-1; D remains unclear. Trimming took 0 bases from V and 3 from J, leaving 6 bases between them. The CDR3 is made up of 14 amino acids. Germline assignment: CDR1 MGHRA and CDR2 YSYEKL. CDR3 in amino acids: CASSQEYIYNEQFF. Written as DNA, the CDR3 is TGCGCCAGCAGCCAAGAATATATCTACAATGAGCAGTTCTTC.

The rearrangement links TRBV4-1 to TRBJ1-2; D gene uncertain. The CDR3 has 15 residues. Germline values: CDR1 MGHRA, CDR2 YSYEKL. V was cut by 0 bases and J by 1 base, with 9 bases left in between. The CDR3 loop is CASSQDQNYNYGYTF. As DNA, the CDR3 is TGCGCCAGCAGCCAAGATCAGAACTATAACTATGGCTACACCTTC.

The CDR3 loop is CASSQDLADLSGANVLTF. CDR3 nucleotide sequence: TGTGCCAGCAGCCAAGATTTAGCGGATCTCTCTGGGGCCAACGTCCTGACTTTC. The chain links TRBV3-1 (or the pseudogene TRBV3-2) to TRBJ2-6; maybe TRBD2 (6 bases). The CDR3 is made up of 18 amino acids. Germline loops: CDR1 LGHDT, CDR2 YNNKEL (reference sequence). Trimming took off 0 bases at V and 0 bases at J, with 12 bases between the two ends.

The J gene is TRBJ2-3, the V gene TRBV3-1 (or the pseudogene TRBV3-2), with a tentative D call TRBD2 (6 bases). Between the trimmed V and J ends, which lost 8 bases and 3 bases, there was a span of 18 bases. Per germline, CDR1 LGHDT and CDR2 YNNKEL (reference sequence). The CDR3 runs to 15 residues. The CDR3: CASSTGQGGTDTQYF. CDR3 DNA sequence: TGTGCCAGCTCGACGGGGCAGGGAGGAACAGATACGCAGTATTTT.

The chain is built from TRBV11-3 and TRBJ2-3; 7 bases map to TRBD2. Germline V gene sequence: CDR1 SGHNT, CDR2 YENEEA. The J segment lost 2 bases and the V segment lost 6 bases, leaving 8 bases of the junction unmatched. The CDR3 consists of 15 residues. The CDR3 sequence is CASSRSSGVTDTQYF. CDR3 sequence (DNA): TGTGCCAGCAGTCGCTCTAGCGGAGTCACAGATACGCAGTATTTT.

J is TRBJ2-7 and V is TRBV5-5; D unresolved. The V and J ends lost 1 base and 1 base respectively, with 12 bases between them. CDR3 length: 15 amino acids. Per germline, CDR1 SGHKS and CDR2 YYEKEE (reference sequence). CDR3 region: CASSLTVLISYEQYF. CDR3 nucleotides: TGTGCCAGCAGCTTGACAGTTCTCATTTCCTACGAGCAGTACTTC.

The table lists this clone with a few counts. The chain joins TRBV19 to TRBJ2-3; 8 bases line up with TRBD1. V lost 7 bases, J lost 4 bases, and 4 bases stayed unmatched. This CDR3 spans 13 amino acids. CDR1 is LNHDA and CDR2 is SQIVND in the germline V gene (reference sequence). CDR3 protein: CASTETGADTQYF. CDR3 in DNA: TGTGCCAGTACCGAGACAGGGGCAGATACGCAGTATTTT. The full variable domain, in which reference TRBV19 and TRBJ2-3 provide the parts outside the CDR3, is DGGITQSPKYLFRKEGQNVTLSCEQNLNHDAMYWYRQDPGQGLRLIYYSQIVNDFQKGDIAEGYSVSREKKESFPLTVTSAQKNPTAFYLCASTETGADTQYFGPGTRLTVL.

The V call is TRBV15, the J call TRBJ2-3; maybe TRBD2 (6 bases). Trimming cost V 6 bases and J 1 base, with 14 bases left between them. CDR3 size: 15 residues. CDR1 and CDR2 (germline): LNHNV, YYDKDF (reference sequence). CDR3 bases: TGTGCCACCAGTCGGCGGGCTAGCGGCACAGATACGCAGTATTTT. It translates to CATSRRASGTDTQYF.

This rearrangement joins TRBV30 to TRBJ2-3, with 10 bases fitting TRBD1. The CDR3 runs 15 residues. Germline loops: CDR1 GTSNPN, CDR2 SVGIG (reference sequence). Unmatched junction bases numbered 6, after V lost 4 bases and J lost 2 bases. As DNA, the CDR3 is TGTGCCTGGATGAGGGACAGGGGTGCCACAGATACGCAGTATTTT. Protein sequence: CAWMRDRGATDTQYF. The variable domain in full, with the rest retrieved from reference TRBV30 and TRBJ2-3, is SQTIHQWPATLVQPVGSPLSLECTVEGTSNPNLYWYRQAAGRGLQLLFYSVGIGQISSEVPQNLSASRPQDRQFILSSKKLLLSDSGFYLCAWMRDRGATDTQYFGPGTRLTVL.

The chain carries TRBV19 and TRBJ2-1; D might be TRBD2 (7 bases). The CDR3 sequence is 13 residues long. Trimming took off 0 bases at V and 12 bases at J, with 12 bases between the two ends. Germline CDR1 is LNHDA and CDR2 is SQIVND (reference sequence). CDR3: CASSIDERGGQFF. CDR3 coding DNA: TGTGCCAGTAGTATAGATGAGAGGGGGGGGCAGTTCTTC.

This chain links TRBV6-5 with TRBJ1-2, with 7 bases aligning to TRBD1. The CDR3 has 14 residues. Trimming cost V 6 bases and J 6 bases; bases outside gene matches: 10. CDR1 and CDR2 (germline): MNHEY, SVGAGI. The CDR3, as DNA: TGTGCCAGCAGCAATGGACAGGCGGTAGATGGCTACACCTTC. This encodes CASSNGQAVDGYTF.

This clone came up a few times. The chain has TRBV5-1 and TRBJ2-7; 11 nucleotides match TRBD2. Per the germline V gene, CDR1 is SGHRS and CDR2 is YFSETQ. The CDR3 loop spans 15 amino acids. V lost 4 bases to trimming and J lost 6 bases; unmatched junction nucleotides: 9. CDR3 nucleotide sequence: TGCGCCAGCAGCCTAGTAGCGGGAGGGACCCTCGAGCAGTACTTC. Residues: CASSLVAGGTLEQYF.

V is TRBV3-1 (or the pseudogene TRBV3-2) and J is TRBJ1-1, with D possibly matching TRBD1 (6 bases). CDR1 and CDR2 from the germline V gene are LGHDT and YNNKEL (reference sequence). V was shortened by 3 bases and J by 4 bases, with 12 bases between the two germline ends. The CDR3 consists of 14 residues. The CDR3 DNA reads as TGTGCCAGCAGCCACACAGGGTTGGGCACTGAAGCTTTCTTT. As protein: CASSHTGLGTEAFF.

The rearrangement joins TRBV6-5 to TRBJ2-7, with 9 positions matching TRBD2. The CDR3 runs 15 residues. The J segment lost 3 bases and the V segment lost 8 bases, leaving 11 bases of the junction unmatched. Germline lookup yields CDR1 MNHEY and CDR2 SVGAGI. The CDR3 nucleotides read TGTGCCAGCTCTCAGCCGGGACTAGCTCACTACGAGCAGTACTTC. Its translation: CASSQPGLAHYEQYF.

This chain connects TRBV7-2 to TRBJ2-7, with 9 positions matching TRBD1. Germline assignment: CDR1 SGHTA and CDR2 FQGNSA. The V and J ends lost 5 bases and 5 bases, in that order; junction bases with no gene match: 7. The CDR3 loop spans 14 amino acids. CDR3 in amino acids: CASSPGTGFHEQYF. For the CDR3, the DNA is TGTGCCAGCAGCCCGGGGACAGGGTTCCACGAGCAGTACTTC.

This chain connects TRBV2 to TRBJ2-2; no definite D call. Germline V gene data show CDR1 as SNHLY and CDR2 as FYNNEI. Between the trimmed V and J ends, which lost 8 bases and 4 bases, there was a span of 17 bases. The CDR3 is 15 amino acids. CDR3 protein: CASSKNAPFTGELFF. CDR3 in DNA: TGTGCCAGCTCTAAGAATGCCCCATTCACCGGGGAGCTGTTTTTT.

This sequence joins TRBV7-6 and TRBJ2-6; TRBD1 agrees at 12 bases. The CDR3 is 20 residues long. Germline V gene sequence: CDR1 SGHVS, CDR2 FNYEAQ. Trimming at V came to 1 base and at J to 3 bases, leaving 10 bases not matched to a gene. The CDR3 nucleotides read TGTGCCAGCAGCTTAGGAAGTCGGGGACAGGGGGCAAGTGGGGCCAACGTCCTGACTTTC. Protein: CASSLGSRGQGASGANVLTF. Full variable domain (rest looked up from reference TRBV7-6 and TRBJ2-6): GAGVSQSPRYKVTKRGQDVALRCDPISGHVSLYWYRQALGQGPEFLTYFNYEAQQDKSGLPNDRFSAERPEGSISTLTIQRTEQRDSAMYRCASSLGSRGQGASGANVLTFGAGSRLTVL.

The chain employs TRBV2 and TRBJ2-3; D may be TRBD1 (6 bases). The CDR3 has 15 residues. V gave up 6 bases and J gave up 1 base, with 14 bases separating them. CDR1 SNHLY and CDR2 FYNNEI come from the germline V gene. This CDR3 is CASRGKGEGTDTQYF. DNA for the CDR3: TGTGCCAGCAGAGGGAAGGGGGAAGGCACAGATACGCAGTATTTT.

The V and J genes are TRBV11-2 and TRBJ2-5, with D possibly being TRBD2 (5 bases). The CDR3 has 15 amino acids. Trimming shortened V by 3 bases and J by 1 base, and 12 bases separated the two germline ends. CDR1 is SGHAT, CDR2 FQNNGV, per germline. The CDR3 sequence: CASSFNGGGQETQYF. In DNA, the CDR3 is TGTGCCAGCAGCTTTAACGGTGGAGGCCAAGAGACCCAGTACTTC.

CDR3 sequence: CATSRARGFQPQHF. The CDR3 coding sequence is TGTGCCACCAGCAGAGCTCGAGGTTTTCAGCCCCAGCATTTT. The J gene is TRBJ1-5, the V gene TRBV15; the D is unclear. CDR3 size: 14 residues. Germline V gene data show CDR1 as LNHNV and CDR2 as YYDKDF (reference sequence). The V gene lost 1 base and the J gene lost 6 bases, with 10 bases spanning the gap.

This chain links TRBV27 with TRBJ1-4; no definite D call. V shed 1 base and J shed 0 bases, with 6 bases lying between them. The CDR3 is 15 amino acids. Germline V gene lookup returns CDR1 MNHEY and CDR2 SMNVEV (reference sequence). CDR3 amino acids: CASSLYSSTNEKLFF. In nucleotides, the CDR3 is TGTGCCAGCAGTTTATACAGCTCAACTAATGAAAAACTGTTTTTT.

The chain recombines TRBV6-5 with TRBJ2-7; 8 bases match TRBD1. Germline CDR1 reads MNHEY; CDR2 reads SVGAGI. The J segment lost 7 bases and the V segment lost 2 bases, leaving 7 bases of the junction unmatched. The CDR3 totals 14 residues. The DNA of the CDR3 is TGTGCCAGCAGTTACGGGACAGGCCTCGGGGAGCAGTACTTC. Translated: CASSYGTGLGEQYF.

The V gene is TRBV7-6, the J gene TRBJ2-3, with TRBD2 matching over 7 bases. CDR1 is SGHVS, CDR2 FNYEAQ, per germline. The CDR3 is made up of 17 amino acids. With 5 bases clipped from V and 5 bases from J, the junction kept 16 bases outside the gene matches. For the CDR3, the DNA is TGTGCCAGCAGCCCAAGGCGGGGCCGGGAGGTTGGAGATACGCAGTATTTT. Encoded protein: CASSPRRGREVGDTQYF.

The chain couples TRBV3-1 (or the pseudogene TRBV3-2) to TRBJ1-1, with no clear D. CDR1 is LGHDT and CDR2 is YNNKEL in the germline V gene (reference sequence). This CDR3 is 13 amino acids long. V gave up 1 base and J gave up 8 bases, with 11 bases separating them. CDR3 coding DNA: TGTGCCAGCAGCCAAGGAGTATCACCCGAAGCTTTCTTT. The encoded protein is CASSQGVSPEAFF.

The rearrangement links TRBV9 to TRBJ1-1; D uncertain. Trimming left V 5 bases short and J 6 bases short, with 8 bases between. The CDR3 loop spans 11 amino acids. Germline-derived CDR1 and CDR2 are SGDLS and YYNGEE. Here the CDR3 reads CASRSGSEAFF. In DNA, the CDR3 is TGTGCCAGCAGGAGCGGCTCTGAAGCTTTCTTT.